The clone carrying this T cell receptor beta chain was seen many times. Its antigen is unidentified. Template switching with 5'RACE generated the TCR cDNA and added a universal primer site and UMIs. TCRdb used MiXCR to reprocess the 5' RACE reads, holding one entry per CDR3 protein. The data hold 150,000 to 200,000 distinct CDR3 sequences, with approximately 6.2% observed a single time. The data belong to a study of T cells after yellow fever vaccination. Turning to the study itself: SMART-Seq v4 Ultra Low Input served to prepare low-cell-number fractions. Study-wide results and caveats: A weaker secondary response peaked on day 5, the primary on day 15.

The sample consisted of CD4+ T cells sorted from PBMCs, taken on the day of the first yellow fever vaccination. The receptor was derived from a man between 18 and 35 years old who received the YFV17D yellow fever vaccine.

The CDR3 DNA is TGTGCCAGCAGACTGGTGGGGACCGGGGAGCTGTTTTTT. Amino acids: CASRLVGTGELFF. The chain recombines TRBV12-3 or TRBV12-4 with TRBJ2-2, with D unresolved. V was clipped by 6 bases and J by 5 bases, with 10 bases between them. The CDR3 consists of 13 residues.